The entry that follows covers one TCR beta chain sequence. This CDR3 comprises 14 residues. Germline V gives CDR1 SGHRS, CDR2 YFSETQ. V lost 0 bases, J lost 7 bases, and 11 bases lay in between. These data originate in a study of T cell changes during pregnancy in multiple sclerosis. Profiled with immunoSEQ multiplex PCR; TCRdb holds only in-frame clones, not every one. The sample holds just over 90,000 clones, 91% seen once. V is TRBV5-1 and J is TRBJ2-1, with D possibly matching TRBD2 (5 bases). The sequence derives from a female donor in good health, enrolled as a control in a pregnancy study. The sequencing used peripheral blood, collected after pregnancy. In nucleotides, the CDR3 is TGCGCCAGCAGCTTGGTGCGGGCCGGTAATGAGCAGTTCTTC. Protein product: CASSLVRAGNEQFF.